The T cell receptor beta chain described here comes from a study of naive and memory T cell subsets. Study-wide results and caveats: Especially in CD8 cells, naive repertoires contained a few larger clonotypes, possibly CD45RA-re-expressing memory cells.

CD4 T cells were positively selected, then CD8 T cells from the CD4-negative fraction. An equimolar mix of two oligonucleotides served as the beta constant-region primer for TRBC1 and TRBC2. Four rounds of PCR amplified the ligated cDNA using nested alpha and beta constant-region primers plus SP2. A single record per CDR3 protein comes from TCRdb applying MiXCR to the UMI-ligation and nested PCR reads. The table includes 150,000 or so distinct CDR3 sequences, approximately 22% detected once. This clonotype came up a few times. Its specificity is unknown. Sample: naive CD4+ T cells from blood. This clonotype was sampled from a human donor in good health.

DNA of the CDR3: TGTGCCAGCAGCTTAAGTAGTGACACTGAAGCTTTCTTT. It encodes CASSLSSDTEAFF. V gene TRBV7-3 combines with J gene TRBJ1-1; no clear D. CDR1 and CDR2 from the germline V gene are SGHTA and FQGTGA. V was trimmed by 1 base and J by 3 bases, leaving 6 bases between them. The CDR3 extends over 13 amino acids.